The clone carrying this T cell receptor (beta chain) occurred once. In every patient, relapse followed autologous stem cell transplantation, while exposure to brentuximab vedotin differed. Magnetic negative selection of thawed PBMCs yielded the CD8+ T cells. The table came from immunoSEQ multiplex PCR; TCRdb's copy has only in-frame clones and leaves some out. The table includes roughly 12,000 clones, 84% detected once. Trimming cost V 4 bases and J 0 bases; bases outside gene matches: 12. The CDR3 loop spans 18 amino acids. Germline CDR1 and CDR2: MDHEN and SYDVKM. These data are taken from a study of PD-1 blockade in classical Hodgkin lymphoma.

The sequence came from a human donor with classical Hodgkin lymphoma. This rearrangement joins TRBV28 to TRBJ1-3, with 7 bases that match TRBD1. The specimen comprised CD8+ T cells from blood, sampled at baseline. The CDR3 here is CASSSTGTVSFSGNTIYF. The DNA of the CDR3 is TGTGCCAGCAGTTCCACCGGGACAGTCTCCTTCTCTGGAAACACCATATATTTT.